The 31 T cell receptor beta chains listed next were all sequenced from one sample in a study of breast tumors, draining lymph nodes, adjacent tissues. TCRdb called the multiplex PCR reads again in MiXCR, with one record for every CDR3 protein. Among 200,000 to 250,000 distinct CDR3 sequences listed, 32% were seen once. Axillary draining lymph nodes of breast cancer patients supplied the node samples. Sequenced sample: axillary lymph node tissue. The receptors were gathered from a female donor with breast cancer. Some clones in this sample may be carry-over from other donors' samples.

This clonotype was recorded many times. This chain uses TRBV5-1 with TRBJ2-7; a possible D gene is TRBD1 (6 bases). This CDR3 contains 14 residues. Germline CDR1 SGHRS, CDR2 YFSETQ. V lost 0 bases and J lost 2, with 9 bases in between. The CDR3 DNA is TGCGCCAGCAGCTTGGACAGGGTGCCCTACGAGCAGTACTTC. It translates to CASSLDRVPYEQYF.

In the case of this clonotype: This clone may be a read error of a much larger clone one base away. Here the CDR3 DNA reads TGCGCCAGCAGCCAAGTTGGGTCCAGAGCCAATGAGCAGTCCTTC. This sequence encodes CASSQVGSRANEQSF. This chain uses TRBV7-9 with TRBJ2-1, with D unresolved. The CDR3 is 15 residues long. Germline CDR1 reads SEHNR; CDR2 reads FQNEAQ (reference sequence).

This chain joins TRBV2 and TRBJ2-2, with D perhaps TRBD1 (7 bases). V was shortened by 9 bases and J by 3 bases, with 17 bases between the two germline ends. The germline gives CDR1 SNHLY, CDR2 FYNNEI. The CDR3 spans 15 residues. Written as DNA, the CDR3 is TGTGCCAGTCATGGGTCCAGGGGGGACACCGGGGAGCTGTTTTTT. Translation: CASHGSRGDTGELFF.

In this sample, this clonotype turned up many times. The V call is TRBV29-1, the J call TRBJ2-3; tentatively, D is TRBD2 (5 bases). The length of the CDR3 is 12 residues. Germline CDR1 SQVTM, CDR2 ANQGSEA. V lost 8 bases and J 3 bases, leaving 12 bases between the germline ends. CDR3 sequence: CSFGGRTDTQYF. Here the CDR3 DNA reads TGCAGCTTCGGAGGTCGGACAGATACGCAGTATTTT.

This clonotype was counted many times. The chain joins TRBV19 to TRBJ1-5; the D gene is possibly TRBD1 (6 bases). Germline values: CDR1 LNHDA, CDR2 SQIVND (reference sequence). CDR3 size: 15 residues. Deletions cut 8 bases from V and 4 bases from J, with 18 bases between. As DNA, the CDR3 is TGTGCCAGTTCGCCTACAGGGTTGGAAAATCAGCCCCAGCATTTT. Translation gives CASSPTGLENQPQHF.

This clonotype was seen ten or more times. The chain combines TRBV20-1 with TRBJ2-3; D tentatively fits TRBD1 or TRBD2 (5 bases each). Trimming shortened V by 6 bases and J by 2 bases, and 12 bases separated the two germline ends. Germline CDR1 is DFQATT and CDR2 is SNEGSKA (reference sequence). This CDR3 has 13 residues. CDR3 loop: CSARGGATDTQYF. CDR3 coding DNA: TGCAGTGCCCGTGGGGGTGCCACAGATACGCAGTATTTT.

The V and J genes are TRBV6-2 or TRBV6-3 and TRBJ2-1, with D unclear. Germline V gene sequence: CDR1 MNHEY, CDR2 SVGEGT. With 5 bases removed from V and 0 bases from J, the gap between germline ends came to 8 bases. The CDR3 covers 14 residues. Here the CDR3 DNA reads TGTGCCAGCAGTCACACATCCTCCTACAATGAGCAGTTCTTC. It is translated as CASSHTSSYNEQFF.

This sequence joins TRBV28 and TRBJ2-3; 7 bases align to TRBD1. The CDR3 loop spans 15 amino acids. Germline-derived CDR1 and CDR2 are MDHEN and SYDVKM. J was trimmed by 4 bases and V by 1 base; bases with no gene match: 5. In DNA form, the CDR3 reads TGTGCCAGCAGTTTATTGGCTACAGGGGCAGATACGCAGTATTTT. Its protein product is CASSLLATGADTQYF.

In the case of this clonotype: It may be a read error: a sequence one base away is much more abundant. This chain connects TRBV6-2 or TRBV6-3 to TRBJ2-7, with 11 bases matching TRBD2. The CDR3 covers 16 residues. The ends lost 4 bases at V and 7 bases at J; junction bases unmatched: 12. In germline, CDR1 is MNHEY, CDR2 SVGEGT. DNA for the CDR3: TGTGCCAGCAGTTCCCCTGTGACTAGCGGGGTCCAGGAGCAGTACTTC. It encodes CASSSPVTSGVQEQYF.

This clonotype has a count of ten or more. The rearrangement links TRBV19 to TRBJ2-1, with 10 positions matching TRBD1. CDR3 length: 16 amino acids. V lost 4 bases to trimming and J lost 6 bases; unmatched junction nucleotides: 9. CDR1 and CDR2 from the germline V gene are LNHDA and SQIVND (reference sequence). The CDR3 DNA reads TGTGCCAGTAGTACGACAGGGGGCGTTAAAGGCAATGAGCAGTTCTTC. This gives the protein CASSTTGGVKGNEQFF.

This clonotype appeared many times. The rearrangement uses TRBV12-5 and TRBJ1-2; possible D gene TRBD1, 5 bases. CDR3 size: 19 residues. Germline V gives CDR1 LGHNT, CDR2 FRNRAP. The ends were cut back, 0 bases at V and 5 bases at J, with 25 bases in the middle. The CDR3 region is CASGLVFGAETGTLYGYTF. The CDR3 nucleotides read TGTGCTAGTGGTTTGGTATTTGGGGCCGAGACCGGGACCTTATATGGCTACACCTTC.

This clonotype was counted at least ten times. A much more abundant neighbour one base away suggests this may be a read error. J is TRBJ2-7 and V is TRBV6-5; TRBD2 agrees at 13 bases. The CDR3 runs to 17 residues. Germline loops: CDR1 MNHEY, CDR2 SVGAGI. V shed 4 bases and J 7 bases; nucleotides not matched to a gene: 13. CDR3 DNA sequence: TGTGCCAGCAGTTCCGGACTAGCGGGAGTCGGGAGTGGGGAGCAGTACTTC. Its protein product is CASSSGLAGVGSGEQYF.

This clonotype appeared once. The rearrangement links TRBV10-3 to TRBJ1-4, with D possibly being TRBD1 (5 bases). CDR1 and CDR2 (germline): ENHRY, SYGVKD. This CDR3 contains 14 residues. This chain's CDR3 is CAREAGQGRKKLFF. For the CDR3, the DNA is TGTGCTAGAGAGGCTGGGCAGGGTCGTAAAAAACTGTTTTTT.

This sequence joins TRBV20-1 and TRBJ2-3, with D possibly being TRBD2 (6 bases). Germline CDR1 is DFQATT and CDR2 is SNEGSKA (reference sequence). The V end was cut by 3 bases, the J end by 2 bases, with 15 bases between. The CDR3 consists of 15 residues. In nucleotides, the CDR3 is TGCAGTGCTAGTCCGGCTAGCGCGGACACAGATACGCAGTATTTT. Its protein product is CSASPASADTDTQYF.

As concerns this clonotype: A much larger clone lies one base from this, so it may be a read error. The rearrangement uses TRBV20-1 and TRBJ2-3; 12 bases line up with TRBD1. V lost 3 bases, J lost 8 bases, and 6 bases stayed unmatched. The length of the CDR3 is 14 residues. Germline V lookup: CDR1 DFQATT, CDR2 SNEGSKA (reference sequence). The CDR3 DNA reads as TGCAGTGCTAGTGGGGACAGGGGGCTAGCTACGCAGTATTTT. This encodes CSASGDRGLATQYF.

This clonotype showed up many times. The chain joins TRBV30 to TRBJ2-3, with D perhaps TRBD1 or TRBD2 (5 bases each). Per the germline V gene, CDR1 is GTSNPN and CDR2 is SVGIG (reference sequence). Trimming took 2 bases from V and 3 from J, leaving 12 bases between them. This CDR3 is built from 14 residues. CDR3 sequence: CAWSRGGLTDTQYF. In DNA form, the CDR3 reads TGTGCCTGGAGTCGGGGCGGCTTGACAGATACGCAGTATTTT.

This clonotype occurred many times. The gene calls are TRBV5-1 and TRBJ2-1; tentatively, D is TRBD2 (5 bases). This CDR3 has 14 residues. The germline V and J ends were trimmed by 4 bases and 5 bases, with 13 bases remaining between them. Germline CDR1 and CDR2: SGHRS and YFSETQ. The CDR3 loop reads CASSNSGINNEQFF. CDR3 bases: TGCGCCAGCAGCAATTCCGGGATTAACAATGAGCAGTTCTTC.

This chain joins TRBV9 and TRBJ1-2; TRBD1 matches 10 bases. The germline V gene has CDR1 SGDLS and CDR2 YYNGEE. J gave up 10 bases and V 5 bases, and 11 bases lay outside the gene matches. The CDR3 loop spans 14 amino acids. In DNA, the CDR3 is TGTGCCAGCAGGATCCACCGGGACAGGGGTGACTACACCTTC. Amino acids: CASRIHRDRGDYTF.

This clonotype showed up many times. The V and J genes are TRBV6-6 and TRBJ1-5, with unresolved D. CDR3 length: 13 amino acids. V lost 5 bases and J 5 bases, leaving 10 bases between the germline ends. The germline CDR1 and CDR2 sequences are MNHNY and SVGAGI (reference sequence). The CDR3 protein is CASSHPNDQPQHF. In DNA, the CDR3 is TGTGCCAGCAGTCACCCCAACGATCAGCCCCAGCATTTT.

The chain has TRBV19 and TRBJ2-2, with 12 positions matching TRBD2. V shed 4 bases and J 6 bases; nucleotides not matched to a gene: 6. The CDR3 extends over 16 amino acids. The germline V gene has CDR1 LNHDA and CDR2 SQIVND (reference sequence). CDR3 DNA sequence: TGTGCCAGTAGTAAGACTAGCGGGAGTATGTCCGGGGAGCTGTTTTTT. Amino acids: CASSKTSGSMSGELFF. The whole variable domain, remainder taken from reference TRBV19 and TRBJ2-2, is DGGITQSPKYLFRKEGQNVTLSCEQNLNHDAMYWYRQDPGQGLRLIYYSQIVNDFQKGDIAEGYSVSREKKESFPLTVTSAQKNPTAFYLCASSKTSGSMSGELFFGEGSRLTVL.

The V call is TRBV20-1, the J call TRBJ2-7, with 8 bases fitting TRBD2. Germline V lookup: CDR1 DFQATT, CDR2 SNEGSKA (reference sequence). CDR3 length: 15 residues. The trim removed 0 bases at V and 4 bases at J, leaving 8 bases unmatched. CDR3 nucleotide sequence: TGCAGTGCTAGAGATAAACGGGGGGGCCGATACGAGCAGTACGTC. Translating it yields CSARDKRGGRYEQYV.

This clonotype was detected many times. The chain carries TRBV4-3 and TRBJ2-2; perhaps TRBD1 as D (6 bases). Trimming left V 1 base short and J 7 bases short, with 10 bases between. Germline V gene lookup returns CDR1 LGHNA and CDR2 YSLEER. The CDR3 covers 14 residues. The CDR3 DNA sequence: TGCGCCAGCAGCCAAGGGGACACCAACGGGGAGCTGTTTTTT. It specifies CASSQGDTNGELFF.

This clonotype was observed many times. The V and J genes are TRBV6-5 and TRBJ1-5, with D maybe TRBD1 (5 bases). This CDR3 spans 15 amino acids. V was clipped by 4 bases and J by 1 base, with 11 bases between them. Germline CDR1 is MNHEY and CDR2 is SVGAGI. The CDR3 DNA is TGTGCCAGCAGTTTGATTTACAGGAGCAATCAGCCCCAGCATTTT. This gives the protein CASSLIYRSNQPQHF.

The chain has TRBV20-1 and TRBJ2-7; 10 bases map to TRBD2. The V gene end was trimmed by 0 bases and the J gene end by 7 bases; junction bases not matched to a gene: 9. The CDR3 sequence is 15 residues long. CDR1 and CDR2 from the germline V gene are DFQATT and SNEGSKA (reference sequence). CDR3 loop: CSAREKLAGVGEQYF. DNA for the CDR3: TGCAGTGCTAGAGAAAAGCTAGCGGGAGTTGGGGAGCAGTACTTC.

In its sample, this clonotype was seen many times. The V and J genes are TRBV20-1 and TRBJ1-5; D not certain. The CDR3 totals 14 residues. V gave up 0 bases and J gave up 2 bases, with 8 bases separating them. Germline CDR1 reads DFQATT; CDR2 reads SNEGSKA (reference sequence). The DNA of the CDR3 is TGCAGTGCTAGAGAAGGAAGGGGCAATCAGCCCCAGCATTTT. It is translated as CSAREGRGNQPQHF.

This clonotype was counted many times. The chain has TRBV29-1 and TRBJ2-1; 9 nucleotides match TRBD1. This CDR3 has 14 amino acids. Per the germline V gene, CDR1 is SQVTM and CDR2 is ANQGSEA. Trimming at V came to 3 bases and at J to 8 bases, leaving 8 bases not matched to a gene. The CDR3 loop reads CSVEGDRVSDEQFF. The DNA for the CDR3 is TGCAGCGTTGAGGGGGACAGGGTTTCCGATGAGCAGTTCTTC.

In its sample, this clonotype was seen a few times. This chain links TRBV10-1 with TRBJ2-7; 8 bases align to TRBD2. The CDR3 loop spans 14 amino acids. Trimming at V came to 2 bases and at J to 3 bases, leaving 3 bases not matched to a gene. Per the germline V gene, CDR1 is WNHNN and CDR2 is SYGVQD (reference sequence). This CDR3 is CASSEGREDYEQYF. The CDR3 nucleotides read TGCGCCAGCAGTGAGGGGCGGGAGGACTACGAGCAGTACTTC.

This clonotype came up many times. V usage is TRBV9 and J usage is TRBJ2-1; 11 positions agree with TRBD1. V lost 4 bases, J lost 9 bases, and 3 bases stayed unmatched. Germline CDR1 reads SGDLS; CDR2 reads YYNGEE. This CDR3 comprises 13 residues. The CDR3 here is CASSRTGGAEQFF. CDR3 in DNA: TGTGCCAGCAGCCGGACAGGGGGCGCTGAGCAGTTCTTC.

This clonotype was counted ten times or more. This chain links TRBV19 with TRBJ1-5; the D gene is possibly TRBD1 (5 bases). This CDR3 is built from 12 residues. The V gene lost 5 bases and the J gene lost 9 bases, with 11 bases spanning the gap. CDR1 and CDR2 from the germline V gene are LNHDA and SQIVND (reference sequence). Here the CDR3 DNA reads TGTGCCAGTAGTCAACAGGCGGGGCCCCAGCATTTT. Its translation: CASSQQAGPQHF.

Comment on this clonotype: This may come from a read error, since a much larger clone is one base off. CDR3 loop: CASSLASGTYNEQFF. In DNA form, the CDR3 reads TGTGCCAGCAGTCTGGCTAGTGGGACCTACAATGAGCAGTTCTTC. The gene calls are TRBV6-1 and TRBJ2-1; no clear D. There are 15 residues in the CDR3. Trimming removed 5 bases at V and 2 bases at J, with 13 bases between. Germline CDR1 and CDR2: MNHNS and SASEGT.

The chain has TRBV15 and TRBJ2-7; D is undetermined. Trimming stripped 5 bases from V and 6 bases from J, with 14 bases between. This CDR3 has 13 amino acids. The germline CDR1 and CDR2 sequences are LNHNV and YYDKDF (reference sequence). The DNA for the CDR3 is TGTGCCACCAGCGACCTGGACGATTGCGAGCAGTACTTC. It codes for CATSDLDDCEQYF.